These T cell receptor beta chains were read from a single sample in a study of spatial heterogeneity in lung cancer. TCRdb called the 5' RACE reads again in MiXCR, with one record for every CDR3 protein. Of roughly 2,900 distinct CDR3 sequences listed, around 12% are singletons. The input for sequencing was normal lung tissue next to the tumor, taken at surgery. These receptor sequences come from a male donor with early-stage non-small cell lung cancer. The CDR3 runs from the conserved cysteine through the conserved F or W. Clone size, where shown, is once, few, many, or a class for clones that have expanded.

J gene,V gene,clone size,CDR3 protein
TRBJ2-5,TRBV3-1,NA,CASSLGGSLETQYF
TRBJ2-1,TRBV2,medium-sized,CASSDRGGGNEQFF
TRBJ2-7,TRBV2,medium-sized,CASSGLAGEQYF
TRBJ2-6,TRBV6-5,NA,CASSYGSLSGANVLTF
TRBJ2-7,TRBV7-6,NA,CASSLGPRYEQYF
TRBJ2-1,TRBV11-3,medium-sized,CASSLVGRYEQFF
TRBJ2-7,TRBV4-1,many,CASSQGSTYEQYF
TRBJ2-3,TRBV4-2,NA,CASSQGHRAPTDTQYF
TRBJ2-1,TRBV29-1,medium-sized,CSARGTSGFNEQFF
TRBJ2-1,TRBV29-1,many,CSVGLRGSYNEQFF
TRBJ2-3,TRBV20-1,NA,CSAQTSGRDTQYF
TRBJ2-7,TRBV25-1,many,CASSAGAAYEQYF
TRBJ1-5,TRBV20-1,many,CSAPLAGRGNQPQHF
TRBJ2-3,TRBV9,medium-sized,CASSGLSAQSTDTQYF
TRBJ2-1,TRBV12-3/TRBV12-4,medium-sized,CASSPSGREQFF
TRBJ2-2,TRBV6-5,many,CASSYPSPGELFF
TRBJ2-1,TRBV19,medium-sized,CASSMPSGSNEQFF
TRBJ1-2,TRBV18,NA,CASSGGPYSNYGYTF
TRBJ2-3,TRBV12-3/TRBV12-4,many,CASTSFTDTQYF
TRBJ2-5,TRBV7-9,NA,CASSLGTGRFRRGTQYF
TRBJ2-7,TRBV29-1,few,CSVAGTGHYEQYF
TRBJ2-3,TRBV6-5,many,CASSGDRAWGTQYF
TRBJ2-4,TRBV12-3/TRBV12-4,medium-sized,CASSLLEGNIQYF
TRBJ1-3,TRBV6-5,few,CASSYSPSLSGNTIYF
TRBJ2-5,TRBV6-1,large,CASRAGGQGFETQYF
TRBJ2-7,TRBV6-5,medium-sized,CASSSPQTDLYEQYF